What follows are 26 T cell receptor beta chains derived from one specimen sequenced in a study of blood T cell repertoires in COVID-19. Repertoires were generated with immunoSEQ multiplex PCR, while TCRdb's copy carries only in-frame clones and drops some. The table lists roughly 140,000 clones, approximately 86% of them singletons. The specimen was peripheral blood. All receptors come from a man aged 65-85 years with acute or convalescent COVID-19.

The gene calls are TRBV6-5 and TRBJ1-6; 8 bases align to TRBD1. CDR1 is MNHEY, CDR2 SVGAGI, per germline. Trimming cost V 6 bases and J 9 bases; bases outside gene matches: 7. The CDR3 totals 14 residues. For the CDR3, the DNA is TGTGCCAGCAGACGGACAGGGCCACGTTCACCCCTCCACTTT. This encodes CASRRTGPRSPLHF.

The chain couples TRBV28 to TRBJ1-5; 8 bases agree with TRBD1. J was trimmed by 7 bases and V by 4 bases; bases with no gene match: 6. The CDR3 length is 14 residues. CDR1 is MDHEN and CDR2 is SYDVKM in the germline V gene. The CDR3 loop is CASSSPGGRQPQHF. The CDR3 DNA follows: TGTGCCAGCAGTTCCCCAGGGGGCAGACAGCCCCAGCATTTT.

In its sample, this clone was seen once. The chain combines TRBV7-6 with TRBJ2-7; perhaps TRBD1 as D (6 bases). This CDR3 spans 15 amino acids. The germline CDR1 and CDR2 sequences are SGHVS and FNYEAQ. Trimming shortened V by 3 bases and J by 2 bases, and 14 bases separated the two germline ends. CDR3 sequence: CASSFRTASPYEQYF. CDR3 nucleotide sequence: TGTGCCAGCAGCTTCAGGACAGCCTCACCCTACGAGCAGTACTTC. Combining the CDR3 with reference TRBV7-6 and TRBJ2-7 gives the whole variable domain GAGVSQSPRYKVTKRGQDVALRCDPISGHVSLYWYRQALGQGPEFLTYFNYEAQQDKSGLPNDRFSAERPEGSISTLTIQRTEQRDSAMYRCASSFRTASPYEQYFGPGTRLTVT.

The chain couples TRBV3-1 (or the pseudogene TRBV3-2) to TRBJ2-3, with unresolved D. Between the trimmed V and J ends, which lost 4 bases and 7 bases, there was a span of 12 bases. Germline CDR1 LGHDT, CDR2 YNNKEL (reference sequence). This CDR3 is built from 13 residues. The CDR3, as DNA: TGTGCCAGCAGCCTGCCGACTTTACATACGCAGTATTTT. Its translation: CASSLPTLHTQYF.

The gene calls are TRBV6-5 and TRBJ2-2; TRBD2 matches 7 bases. CDR3 size: 15 residues. Germline V CDR1 and CDR2: MNHEY, SVGAGI. V was clipped by 2 bases and J by 4 bases; unmatched bases: 4. The DNA for the CDR3 is TGTGCCAGCAGTTACGGCGGGAGAGGCACCGGGGAGCTGTTTTTT. This gives the protein CASSYGGRGTGELFF.

This rearrangement joins TRBV2 to TRBJ2-1, with 11 bases fitting TRBD1. V was clipped by 5 bases and J by 5 bases; unmatched bases: 8. Germline V gene lookup returns CDR1 SNHLY and CDR2 FYNNEI. CDR3 length: 16 residues. The CDR3 region is CASSLGQGAGDNEQFF. The DNA for the CDR3 is TGTGCCAGCAGTCTAGGACAGGGGGCAGGAGACAATGAGCAGTTCTTC.

V is TRBV18 and J is TRBJ2-3; 14 nucleotides align to TRBD2. The CDR3 length is 17 residues. CDR1 KGHSH and CDR2 LQKENI come from the germline V gene. Losses at the gene ends were 6 bases for V and 4 bases for J; bases not matched to a gene: 9. In DNA form, the CDR3 reads TGTGCCAGCTCTCGGGAGACTAGCGGGAGGGCCTCAGATACGCAGTATTTT. This sequence encodes CASSRETSGRASDTQYF.

This CDR3 reads CASSPFTPGTEAFF. The CDR3 DNA reads as TGTGCCAGCAGCCCCTTTACCCCGGGGACTGAAGCTTTCTTT. V and J are TRBV27 and TRBJ1-1; D not certain. Germline lookup yields CDR1 MNHEY and CDR2 SMNVEV (reference sequence). The CDR3 runs 14 residues. Between the trimmed V and J ends, which lost 6 bases and 5 bases, there was a span of 16 bases.

This clone appeared once. The chain carries TRBV7-2 and TRBJ2-1; 9 nucleotides agree with TRBD1. CDR1 and CDR2 (germline): SGHTA, FQGNSA. The CDR3 spans 15 residues. V lost 5 bases, J lost 1 base, and 3 bases stayed unmatched. CDR3 DNA: TGTGCCAGCAGCAAGGACAGGGGATCCTACAATGAGCAGTTCTTC. It encodes CASSKDRGSYNEQFF. Together with reference TRBV7-2 and TRBJ2-1, the CDR3 gives the full variable domain: GAGVSQSPSNKVTEKGKDVELRCDPISGHTALYWYRQSLGQGLEFLIYFQGNSAPDKSGLPSDRFSAERTGGSVSTLTIQRTQQEDSAVYLCASSKDRGSYNEQFFGPGTRLTVL.

The V and J genes are TRBV11-2 and TRBJ2-5; 10 bases line up with TRBD1. The CDR3 is 15 residues long. After removal of 5 bases from V and 2 bases from J, the junction contained 5 bases not matched to a gene. Germline CDR1 and CDR2: SGHAT and FQNNGV. The CDR3 nucleotides read TGTGCCAGCAGCCTTGGGACAGGGGCTCAAGAGACCCAGTACTTC. Amino acid sequence: CASSLGTGAQETQYF. Supplemented by reference TRBV11-2 and TRBJ2-5, the full variable domain reads EAGVAQSPRYKIIEKRQSVAFWCNPISGHATLYWYQQILGQGPKLLIQFQNNGVVDDSQLPKDRFSAERLKGVDSTLKIQPAKLEDSAVYLCASSLGTGAQETQYFGPGTRLLVL.

The rearrangement uses TRBV11-2 and TRBJ2-7; 8 positions match TRBD1. The CDR3 spans 16 residues. V gave up 1 base and J gave up 3 bases; unmatched junction bases: 8. CDR1 is SGHAT, CDR2 FQNNGV, per germline. CDR3 DNA sequence: TGTGCCAGCAGCTTAGGGCCGACAGGGGCCCTCTACGAGCAGTACTTC. It encodes CASSLGPTGALYEQYF.

The CDR3 reads CASSASLAGGVETQYF. For the CDR3, the DNA is TGTGCCAGCAGCGCTTCACTAGCGGGAGGGGTAGAGACCCAGTACTTC. The genes are TRBV9 and TRBJ2-5; 13 bases line up with TRBD2. CDR1 is SGDLS, CDR2 YYNGEE, per germline. The CDR3 spans 16 residues. The J segment lost 4 bases and the V segment lost 3 bases, leaving 6 bases of the junction unmatched.

The chain recombines TRBV2 with TRBJ1-5; D might be TRBD1 (5 bases). Between the trimmed V and J ends, which lost 1 base and 5 bases, there was a span of 15 bases. The CDR3 is made up of 16 amino acids. The germline CDR1 and CDR2 sequences are SNHLY and FYNNEI. The CDR3 region has the DNA TGTGCCAGCAGTGAAGGGGGCCGCCGGTACGATCAGCCCCAGCATTTT. It codes for CASSEGGRRYDQPQHF.

This chain connects TRBV5-1 to TRBJ2-2; weak D call: TRBD2 (6 bases). The V gene lost 7 bases and the J gene lost 2 bases, with 12 bases spanning the gap. Per germline, CDR1 SGHRS and CDR2 YFSETQ. The CDR3 totals 14 residues. CDR3 region: CASYGTLNTGELFF. CDR3 in DNA: TGCGCCAGCTACGGGACTCTTAACACCGGGGAGCTGTTTTTT.

J is TRBJ2-1 and V is TRBV27; perhaps TRBD2 as D (5 bases). Looked up from germline, CDR1 is MNHEY and CDR2 is SMNVEV (reference sequence). V lost 10 bases and J lost 5, with 12 bases in between. The CDR3 is made up of 12 amino acids. The CDR3 sequence: CAIPPGNNEQFF. CDR3 in DNA: TGTGCCATCCCCCCCGGGAACAATGAGCAGTTCTTC.

The gene calls are TRBV6-2 or TRBV6-3 and TRBJ1-5; 7 positions agree with TRBD1. Trimming removed 0 bases from V and 3 bases from J; junction bases left unmatched: 2. This CDR3 is built from 15 residues. Per the germline V gene, CDR1 is MNHEY and CDR2 is SVGEGT. CDR3 sequence: CASSYSGQSNQPQHF. In DNA form, the CDR3 reads TGTGCCAGCAGTTACTCGGGACAGTCCAATCAGCCCCAGCATTTT.

The table lists this clone with many counts. The DNA of the CDR3 is TGTGCCAGCAGTAGACTATCGAACACCGGGGAGCTGTTTTTT. This translates into CASSRLSNTGELFF. This chain uses TRBV7-3 with TRBJ2-2, with D maybe TRBD2 (5 bases). V dropped 6 bases and J dropped 0 bases, with 8 bases sitting between them. Germline CDR1 SGHTA, CDR2 FQGTGA. This CDR3 spans 14 amino acids.

V usage is TRBV6-5 and J usage is TRBJ2-7; D unresolved. The CDR3 is 12 residues long. The V gene's germline CDR1 is MNHEY and CDR2 SVGAGI. V was pared by 6 bases and J by 5 bases, with 11 bases between. Written as DNA, the CDR3 is TGTGCCAGCAGCCCCCCAGGAAACGAGCAGTACTTC. Its translation: CASSPPGNEQYF.

The gene calls are TRBV5-1 and TRBJ1-5; D may be TRBD1 (5 bases). This CDR3 is built from 14 residues. Deletions cut 0 bases from V and 5 bases from J, with 9 bases between. Germline CDR1 is SGHRS and CDR2 is YFSETQ. The CDR3 here is CASSLATGDQPQHF. CDR3 sequence (DNA): TGCGCCAGCAGCTTGGCCACGGGGGATCAGCCCCAGCATTTT.

The gene calls are TRBV29-1 and TRBJ2-2, with D unclear. Germline lookup yields CDR1 SQVTM and CDR2 ANQGSEA. This CDR3 has 13 residues. V shed 4 bases and J shed 5 bases, with 11 bases lying between them. This chain's CDR3 is CSVGAGFTGELFF. CDR3 sequence (DNA): TGCAGCGTTGGGGCAGGCTTTACCGGGGAGCTGTTTTTT.

The CDR3 DNA sequence: TGTGCCTGGAGTAAACCCAGAACCTCTGGAAACACCATATATTTT. Amino acids: CAWSKPRTSGNTIYF. V usage is TRBV30 and J usage is TRBJ1-3; no definite D call. Germline V CDR1 and CDR2: GTSNPN, SVGIG (reference sequence). There are 15 residues in the CDR3. Trimming shortened V by 2 bases and J by 0 bases, and 11 bases separated the two germline ends.

The chain combines TRBV7-3 with TRBJ2-2, with 10 bases fitting TRBD2. The CDR3 contains 14 residues. Germline-derived CDR1 and CDR2 are SGHTA and FQGTGA. V shed 4 bases, J shed 8 bases, and the junction held 4 bases outside the gene matches. CDR3: CASSSGLASGELFF. CDR3 sequence (DNA): TGTGCCAGCAGCTCGGGACTAGCGAGTGGGGAGCTGTTTTTT.

This chain uses TRBV9 with TRBJ1-3; a weak D match, TRBD1 (6 bases). In germline, CDR1 is SGDLS, CDR2 YYNGEE. The CDR3 is 14 amino acids. V was pared by 2 bases and J by 4 bases, with 10 bases between. The CDR3 protein is CASSVGGAGNTIYF. DNA of the CDR3: TGTGCCAGCAGCGTCGGGGGGGCCGGAAACACCATATATTTT.

The rearrangement joins TRBV7-2 to TRBJ2-2, with D perhaps matching TRBD1 (6 bases). This CDR3 has 15 residues. Germline assignment: CDR1 SGHTA and CDR2 FQGNSA. V lost 4 bases to trimming and J lost 5 bases, with 14 bases between them. This CDR3 is CASSSLPGETGELFF. DNA for the CDR3: TGTGCCAGCAGCTCCCTCCCAGGGGAAACCGGGGAGCTGTTTTTT.

The chain uses TRBV11-2 and TRBJ2-2, with D perhaps TRBD2 (6 bases). The germline V gene encodes CDR1 SGHAT and CDR2 FQNNGV. The CDR3 contains 16 residues. V was trimmed by 4 bases and J by 5 bases, leaving 17 bases between them. CDR3 DNA: TGTGCCAGCAGCTACTCCGGAGCGGGCGTTACCGGGGAGCTGTTTTTT. Translated: CASSYSGAGVTGELFF.

V is TRBV28 and J is TRBJ2-5, with TRBD1 identical over 7 bases. Germline assignment: CDR1 MDHEN and CDR2 SYDVKM. The CDR3 is 15 residues long. J was trimmed by 5 bases and V by 2 bases; bases with no gene match: 8. The chain's CDR3 is CASSLNRGGEETQYF. The CDR3 DNA sequence: TGTGCCAGCAGTTTAAATAGAGGGGGCGAGGAGACCCAGTACTTC.